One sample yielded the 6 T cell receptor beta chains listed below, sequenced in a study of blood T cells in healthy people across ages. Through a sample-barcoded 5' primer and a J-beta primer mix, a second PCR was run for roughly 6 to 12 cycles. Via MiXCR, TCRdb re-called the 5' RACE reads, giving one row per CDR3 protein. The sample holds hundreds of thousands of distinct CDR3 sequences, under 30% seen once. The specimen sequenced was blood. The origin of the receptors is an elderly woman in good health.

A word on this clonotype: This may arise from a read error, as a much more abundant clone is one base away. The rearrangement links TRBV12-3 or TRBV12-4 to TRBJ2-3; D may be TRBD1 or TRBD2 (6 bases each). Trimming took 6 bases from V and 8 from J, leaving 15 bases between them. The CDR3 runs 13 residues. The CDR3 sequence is CASRDPGAATQYF. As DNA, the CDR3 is TGTGCCAGCAGGGATCCGGGGGCCGCTACGCAGTATTTT.

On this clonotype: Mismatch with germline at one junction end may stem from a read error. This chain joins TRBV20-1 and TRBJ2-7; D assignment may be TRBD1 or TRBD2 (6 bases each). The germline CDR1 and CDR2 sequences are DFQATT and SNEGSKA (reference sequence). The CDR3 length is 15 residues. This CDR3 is CGARGAGQNTYGQYF. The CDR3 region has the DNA TGCGGTGCTAGGGGGGCGGGACAAAATACCTACGGGCAGTACTTC.

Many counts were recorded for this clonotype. CDR3 residues: CASSQWGEETQYF. The DNA of the CDR3 is TGTGCCAGCAGCCAGTGGGGGGAAGAGACCCAGTACTTC. The chain employs TRBV7-9 and TRBJ2-5; the D gene is possibly TRBD2 (6 bases). V was clipped by 5 bases and J by 3 bases, with 10 bases between them. The CDR3 totals 13 residues. Germline V CDR1 and CDR2: SEHNR, FQNEAQ (reference sequence).

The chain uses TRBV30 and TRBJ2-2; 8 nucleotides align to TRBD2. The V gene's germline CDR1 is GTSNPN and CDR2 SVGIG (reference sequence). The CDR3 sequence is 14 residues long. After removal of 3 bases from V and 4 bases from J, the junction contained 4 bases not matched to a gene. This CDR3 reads CAWRGRGGTGELFF. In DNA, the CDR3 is TGTGCCTGGAGGGGACGGGGGGGCACCGGGGAGCTGTTTTTT.

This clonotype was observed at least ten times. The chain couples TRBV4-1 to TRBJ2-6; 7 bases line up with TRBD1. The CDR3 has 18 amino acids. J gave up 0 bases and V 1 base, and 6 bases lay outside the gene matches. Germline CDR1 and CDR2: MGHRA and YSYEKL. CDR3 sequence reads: CASSQGPPGGSGANVLTF. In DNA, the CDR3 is TGCGCCAGCAGCCAAGGCCCCCCAGGGGGCTCTGGGGCCAACGTCCTGACTTTC.

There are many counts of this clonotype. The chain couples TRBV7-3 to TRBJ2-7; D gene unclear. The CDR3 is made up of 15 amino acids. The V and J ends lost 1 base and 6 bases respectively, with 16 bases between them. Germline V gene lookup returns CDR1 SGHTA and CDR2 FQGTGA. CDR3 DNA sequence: TGTGCCAGCAGCTTAAACATCTCTGGGTGGTGCGAGCAGTACTTC. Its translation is CASSLNISGWCEQYF. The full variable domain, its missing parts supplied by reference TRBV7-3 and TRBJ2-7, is GAGVSQTPSNKVTEKGKYVELRCDPISGHTALYWYRQSLGQGPEFLIYFQGTGAADDSGLPNDRFFAVRPEGSVSTLKIQRTERGDSAVYLCASSLNISGWCEQYFGPGTRLTVT.